This T cell receptor (beta chain) was identified in a study of CXCR3-negative and CXCR3-positive naive CD8 T cells (dated by TCRdb to the late 2010s). Broadly, across the study: In total, about 135 million TRB reads were obtained, corresponding to roughly 1.5 +/- 0.3 million reads per library. Data from 11 donors, pooled across two independent experiments, went into the diversity and physicochemical repertoire analyses. TRBV-TRBJ cluster analysis included naive subsets from roughly 5 donors and memory cells from 3 donors. Broad study findings and their caveats: Comparably high repertoire diversity was found in both naive subsets, whereas much lower repertoire diversity was found in memory CD8+ T cells. Naive CXCR3-negative and CXCR3-positive cells from the same donor showed similar TRBV-TRBJ usage, whereas memory cells showed distinct patterns. CXCR3 expression partially decreased after cryopreservation, so most assays used freshly isolated PBMCs. Because surface CD5, which is linked to self-reactivity in mice, was comparable between the naive subsets, TCR interaction strength was also inferred from the physicochemical properties of TRB CDR3s. TRB CDR3s from CXCR3-positive naive cells showed higher hydrophobicity (lower Kidera factor 4), lower energy, and higher strength and volume indices than CXCR3-negative naive cells.

These reads were obtained on a NextSeq 550. The Human TCR Profiling Kit (MiLaboratory) was used to make UMI-labeled 5' RACE TRB cDNA libraries. cDNA synthesis used the entire amount of extracted RNA, and PCR amplification then used the entire amount of cDNA produced. Libraries were prepared in parallel using an identical number of PCR cycles. As for the authors' bioinformatics: About 50,000 +/- 10,000 unique UMI-labeled TRB cDNA molecules per library were extracted with MIGEC and MiXCR, with at least two reads per UMI required. An average of 40,000 +/- 10,000 functional in-frame TRB CDR3 nucleotide clonotypes without stop codons was found per library. After downsampling to 5000 UMI-labeled TRB molecules per sample, diversity metrics such as normalized Shannon-Wiener and Chao1 were calculated in VDJtools. Clonotype-size-weighted physicochemical properties of the central five CDR3 residues (interaction energy, strength, volume and Kidera factor 4) were computed in VDJtools. Each CDR3 protein sequence appears as one entry after TCRdb reprocessed the reads, and no DNA is included. TCRdb assigned the V and J calls; the authors' analysis was not used. The table for this sample shows under 150,000 distinct CDR3 sequences. In total, the top ten clones hold roughly 0.39% of the sample.

Concerning this clonotype: Its recognized antigen is unknown.

For every CD8+ T cell subset, 250,000 to 300,000 cells were flow-sorted straight into RLT lysis buffer, and each subset was sorted in triplicate. Naive CD8+ T cells were defined stringently as CD45RO-CCR7+CD27+CD95- to exclude memory contaminants. Peripheral blood mononuclear cells were isolated from buffy coats by standard density gradient centrifugation. A FACSAria III was used to flow-sort naive CD8+ T cells into CXCR3-negative and CXCR3-positive populations. Total RNA was extracted from sorted cells with an RNeasy Mini Kit. The CDR3 goes from the cysteine to the phenylalanine over 17 residues. DNA is not recorded here.

This receptor was identified in a human donor in good health. Some clones in this sample may be carry-over from other donors' samples. The sample consisted of naive CXCR3+ CD8+ T cells from blood. Per the publication, the cell subset or site label means: CD45RO-CCR7+CD27+CD95- naive CD8+ T cells expressing CXCR3 (TNR3+). The chain is assembled from TRBV12-3 or TRBV12-4 and TRBJ2-5; the TCRdb D gene call, TRBD1, has no DNA to confirm it. The encoded CDR3 is CASSPMDREDLGETQYF.